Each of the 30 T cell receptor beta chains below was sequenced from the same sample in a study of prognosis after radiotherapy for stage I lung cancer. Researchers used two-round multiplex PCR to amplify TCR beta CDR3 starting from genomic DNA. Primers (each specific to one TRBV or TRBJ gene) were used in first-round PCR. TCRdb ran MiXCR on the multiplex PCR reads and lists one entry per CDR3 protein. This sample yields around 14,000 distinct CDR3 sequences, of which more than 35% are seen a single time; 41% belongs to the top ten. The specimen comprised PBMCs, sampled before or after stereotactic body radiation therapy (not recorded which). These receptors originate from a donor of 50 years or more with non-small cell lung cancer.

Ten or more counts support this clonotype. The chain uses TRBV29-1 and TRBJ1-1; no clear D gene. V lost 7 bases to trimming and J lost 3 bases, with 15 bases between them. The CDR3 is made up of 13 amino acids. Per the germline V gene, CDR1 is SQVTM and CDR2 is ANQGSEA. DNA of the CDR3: TGCAGCGCCCCCGGTGACGGTCACACTGAAGCTTTCTTT. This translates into CSAPGDGHTEAFF.

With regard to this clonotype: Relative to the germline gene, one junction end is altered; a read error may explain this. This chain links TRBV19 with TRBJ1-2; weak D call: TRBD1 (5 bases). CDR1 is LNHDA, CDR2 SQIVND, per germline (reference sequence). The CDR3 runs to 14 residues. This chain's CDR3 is CVSSANRDCLGYTF. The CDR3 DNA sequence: TGTGTCAGTAGTGCGAACCGGGACTGCCTGGGCTACACCTTC.

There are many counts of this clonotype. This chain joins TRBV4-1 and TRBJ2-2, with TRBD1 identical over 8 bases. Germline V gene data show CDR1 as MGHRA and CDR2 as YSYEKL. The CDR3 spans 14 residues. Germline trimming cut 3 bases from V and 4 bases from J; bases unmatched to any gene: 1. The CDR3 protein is CASSHGQGTGELFF. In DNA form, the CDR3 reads TGCGCCAGCAGCCACGGACAGGGCACCGGGGAGCTGTTTTTT.

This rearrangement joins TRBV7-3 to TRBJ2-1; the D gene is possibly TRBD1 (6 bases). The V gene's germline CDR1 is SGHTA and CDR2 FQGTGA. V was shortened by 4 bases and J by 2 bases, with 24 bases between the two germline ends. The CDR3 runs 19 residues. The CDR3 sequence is CASSSAEGVGLYPYNEQFF. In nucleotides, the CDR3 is TGTGCCAGCAGCTCCGCCGAGGGGGTGGGGCTTTACCCCTACAATGAGCAGTTCTTC.

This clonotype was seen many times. The CDR3 loop reads CASSLLGSGSQETQYF. The DNA for the CDR3 is TGTGCCAGCAGTTTACTCGGGAGCGGGAGCCAAGAGACCCAGTACTTC. The chain employs TRBV28 and TRBJ2-5; 8 positions match TRBD2. V trimming: 2 bases; J trimming: 1 base; junction bases outside the gene matches: 6. Germline V gene data show CDR1 as MDHEN and CDR2 as SYDVKM. There are 16 residues in the CDR3.

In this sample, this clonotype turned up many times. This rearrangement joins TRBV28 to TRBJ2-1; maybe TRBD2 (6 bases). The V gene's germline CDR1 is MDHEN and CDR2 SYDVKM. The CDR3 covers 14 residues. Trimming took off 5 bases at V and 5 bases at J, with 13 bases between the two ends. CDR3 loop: CASSAHSGNNEQFF. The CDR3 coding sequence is TGTGCCAGCAGTGCTCATAGCGGAAACAATGAGCAGTTCTTC.

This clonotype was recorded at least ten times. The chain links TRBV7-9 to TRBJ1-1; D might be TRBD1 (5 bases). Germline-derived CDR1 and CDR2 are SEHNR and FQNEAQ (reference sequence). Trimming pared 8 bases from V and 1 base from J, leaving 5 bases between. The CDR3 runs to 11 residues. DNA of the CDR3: TGTGCCAGCGGGGGGAACACTGAAGCTTTCTTT. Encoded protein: CASGGNTEAFF.

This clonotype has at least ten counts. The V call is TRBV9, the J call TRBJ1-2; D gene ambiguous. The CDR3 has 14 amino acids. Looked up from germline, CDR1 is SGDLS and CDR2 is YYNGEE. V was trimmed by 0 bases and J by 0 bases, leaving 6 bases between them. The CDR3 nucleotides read TGTGCCAGCAGCGTAGCTACGGCTAACTATGGCTACACCTTC. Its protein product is CASSVATANYGYTF. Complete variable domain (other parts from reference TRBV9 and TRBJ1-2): DSGVTQTPKHLITATGQRVTLRCSPRSGDLSVYWYQQSLDQGLQFLIQYYNGEERAKGNILERFSAQQFPDLHSELNLSSLELGDSALYFCASSVATANYGYTFGSGTRLTVV.

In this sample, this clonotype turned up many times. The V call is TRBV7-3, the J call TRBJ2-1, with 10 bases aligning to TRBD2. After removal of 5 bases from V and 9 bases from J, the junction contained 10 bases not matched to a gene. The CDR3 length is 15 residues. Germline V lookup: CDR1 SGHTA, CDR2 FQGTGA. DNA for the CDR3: TGTGCCAGCAGCCGGGGCAGCGGGGGGGCCGGTGAGCAGTTCTTC. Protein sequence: CASSRGSGGAGEQFF.

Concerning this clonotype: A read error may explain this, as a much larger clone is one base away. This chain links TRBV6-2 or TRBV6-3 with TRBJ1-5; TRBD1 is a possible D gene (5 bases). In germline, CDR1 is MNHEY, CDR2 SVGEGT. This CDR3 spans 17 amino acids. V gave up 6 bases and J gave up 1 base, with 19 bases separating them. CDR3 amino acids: CASRSRGGCGSNQPQHF. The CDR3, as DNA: TGTGCCAGCAGATCGCGGGGGGGGTGTGGGAGCAATCAGCCCCAGCATTTT.

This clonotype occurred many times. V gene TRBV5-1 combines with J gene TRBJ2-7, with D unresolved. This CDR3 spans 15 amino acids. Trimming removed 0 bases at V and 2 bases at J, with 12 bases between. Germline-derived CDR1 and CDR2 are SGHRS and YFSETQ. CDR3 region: CASSLGATEAYEQYF. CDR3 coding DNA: TGCGCCAGCAGCTTGGGGGCGACGGAAGCCTACGAGCAGTACTTC.

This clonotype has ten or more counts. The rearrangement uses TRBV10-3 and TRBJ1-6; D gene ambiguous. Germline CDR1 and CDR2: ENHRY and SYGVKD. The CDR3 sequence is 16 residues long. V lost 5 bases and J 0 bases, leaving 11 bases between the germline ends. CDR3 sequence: CAISPAGGSYNSPLHF. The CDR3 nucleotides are TGTGCCATCAGTCCGGCCGGAGGCTCCTATAATTCACCCCTCCACTTT.

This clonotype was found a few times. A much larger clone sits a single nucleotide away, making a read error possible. The CDR3 bases are TGCGCCAGCAGCCAGCCGACAGCGAGGTCTACCAAAAACATTCAGTACTTC. Amino acids: CASSQPTARSTKNIQYF. The chain recombines TRBV4-1 with TRBJ2-4; D is perhaps TRBD1 (5 bases). Germline-derived CDR1 and CDR2 are MGHRA and YSYEKL. CDR3 length: 17 amino acids. The V and J ends lost 3 bases and 2 bases respectively, with 17 bases between them.

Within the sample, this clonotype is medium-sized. This CDR3 is CASSATWDTSSYEQYF. The CDR3 bases are TGTGCCAGCAGTGCCACCTGGGACACCAGCTCCTACGAGCAGTACTTC. This sequence joins TRBV6-2 or TRBV6-3 and TRBJ2-7; possibly TRBD1 for D (6 bases). Trimming removed 5 bases from V and 0 bases from J, with 17 bases in between. Germline V gene lookup returns CDR1 MNHEY and CDR2 SVGEGT. This CDR3 region has 16 residues.

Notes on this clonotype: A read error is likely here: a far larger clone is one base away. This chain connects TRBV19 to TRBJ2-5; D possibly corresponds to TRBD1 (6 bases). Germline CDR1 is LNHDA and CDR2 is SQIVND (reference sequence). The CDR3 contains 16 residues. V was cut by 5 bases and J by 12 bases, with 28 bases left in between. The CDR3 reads CASSDPPGGARNIKYF. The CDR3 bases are TGTGCCAGTAGTGACCCCCCTGGGGGCGCGAGAAACATTAAGTACTTC. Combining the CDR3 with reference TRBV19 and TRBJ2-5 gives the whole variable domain DGGITQSPKYLFRKEGQNVTLSCEQNLNHDAMYWYRQDPGQGLRLIYYSQIVNDFQKGDIAEGYSVSREKKESFPLTVTSAQKNPTAFYLCASSDPPGGARNIKYFGPGTRLLVL.

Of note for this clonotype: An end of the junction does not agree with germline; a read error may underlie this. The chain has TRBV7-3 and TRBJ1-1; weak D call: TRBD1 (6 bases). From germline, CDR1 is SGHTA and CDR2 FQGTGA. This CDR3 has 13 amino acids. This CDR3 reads CASRGAVNTESFF. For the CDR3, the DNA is TGTGCCAGCCGGGGGGCGGTGAACACTGAATCTTTCTTT.

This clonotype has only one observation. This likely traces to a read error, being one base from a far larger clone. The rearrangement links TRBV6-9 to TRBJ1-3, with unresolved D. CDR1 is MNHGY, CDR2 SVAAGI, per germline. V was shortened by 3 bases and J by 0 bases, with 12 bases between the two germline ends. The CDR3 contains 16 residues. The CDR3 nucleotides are TGTGCCAGCAGTTACCGGGCATACAGCTCTGGAAACACCATATATTTT. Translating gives CASSYRAYSSGNTIYF.

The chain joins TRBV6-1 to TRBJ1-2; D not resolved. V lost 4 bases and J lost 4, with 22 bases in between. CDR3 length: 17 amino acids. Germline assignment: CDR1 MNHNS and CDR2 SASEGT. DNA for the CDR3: TGTGCCAGCAGTGTTGGTAGTTCGGGTTTTGCAAGCTATGGCTACACCTTC. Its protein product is CASSVGSSGFASYGYTF.

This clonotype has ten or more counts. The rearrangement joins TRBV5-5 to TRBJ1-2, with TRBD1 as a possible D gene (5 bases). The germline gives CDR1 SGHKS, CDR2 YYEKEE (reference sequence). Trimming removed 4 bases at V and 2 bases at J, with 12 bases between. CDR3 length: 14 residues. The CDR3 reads CASSPQTVNYGYTF. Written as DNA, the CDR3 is TGTGCCAGCAGCCCCCAGACAGTGAACTATGGCTACACCTTC.

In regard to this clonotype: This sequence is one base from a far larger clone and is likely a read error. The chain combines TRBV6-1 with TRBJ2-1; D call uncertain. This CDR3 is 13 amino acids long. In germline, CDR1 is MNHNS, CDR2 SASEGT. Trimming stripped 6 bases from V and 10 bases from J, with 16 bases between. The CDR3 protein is CASRDPKVGEQFF. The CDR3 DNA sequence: TGTGCCAGCAGGGACCCGAAGGTAGGAGAGCAGTTCTTC.

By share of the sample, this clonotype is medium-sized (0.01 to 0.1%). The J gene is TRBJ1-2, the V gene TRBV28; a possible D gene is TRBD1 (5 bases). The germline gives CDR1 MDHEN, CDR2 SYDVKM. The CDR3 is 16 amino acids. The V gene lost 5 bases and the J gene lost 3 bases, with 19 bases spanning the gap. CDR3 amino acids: CASSKGGGGRDYGYTF. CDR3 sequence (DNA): TGTGCCAGCAGTAAGGGCGGGGGTGGCAGGGACTATGGCTACACCTTC.

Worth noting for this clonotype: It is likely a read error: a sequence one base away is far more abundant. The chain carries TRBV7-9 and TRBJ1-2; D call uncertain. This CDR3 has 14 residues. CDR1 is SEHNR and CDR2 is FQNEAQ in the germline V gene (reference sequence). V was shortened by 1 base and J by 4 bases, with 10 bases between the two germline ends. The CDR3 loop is CASSLGVGFYGYTF. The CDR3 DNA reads TGTGCCAGCAGCTTAGGGGTGGGGTTCTATGGCTACACCTTC.

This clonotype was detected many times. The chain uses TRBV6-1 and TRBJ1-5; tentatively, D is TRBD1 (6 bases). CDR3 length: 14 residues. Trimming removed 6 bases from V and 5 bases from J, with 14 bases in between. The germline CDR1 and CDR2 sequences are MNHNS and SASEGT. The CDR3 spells CASSRTGSHQPQHF. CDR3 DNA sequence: TGTGCCAGCAGCCGAACAGGGTCTCATCAGCCCCAGCATTTT.

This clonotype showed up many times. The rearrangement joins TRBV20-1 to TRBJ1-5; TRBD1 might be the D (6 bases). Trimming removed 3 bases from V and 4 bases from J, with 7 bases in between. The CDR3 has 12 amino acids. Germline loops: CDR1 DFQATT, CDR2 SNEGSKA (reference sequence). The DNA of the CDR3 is TGCAGTGCTAGCGGACAGAATCAGCCCCAGCATTTT. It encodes CSASGQNQPQHF.

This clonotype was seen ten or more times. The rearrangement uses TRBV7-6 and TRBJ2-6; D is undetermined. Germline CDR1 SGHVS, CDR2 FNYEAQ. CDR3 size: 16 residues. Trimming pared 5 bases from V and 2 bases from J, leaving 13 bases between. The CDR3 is CASSRGRRAGANVLTF. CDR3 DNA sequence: TGTGCCAGCAGCCGTGGACGGCGAGCTGGGGCCAACGTCCTGACTTTC.

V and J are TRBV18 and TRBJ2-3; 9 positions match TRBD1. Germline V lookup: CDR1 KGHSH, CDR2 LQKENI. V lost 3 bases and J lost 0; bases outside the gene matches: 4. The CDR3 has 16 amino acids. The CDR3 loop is CASSPTGTGSTDTQYF. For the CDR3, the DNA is TGTGCCAGCTCACCCACCGGGACAGGGAGCACAGATACGCAGTATTTT.

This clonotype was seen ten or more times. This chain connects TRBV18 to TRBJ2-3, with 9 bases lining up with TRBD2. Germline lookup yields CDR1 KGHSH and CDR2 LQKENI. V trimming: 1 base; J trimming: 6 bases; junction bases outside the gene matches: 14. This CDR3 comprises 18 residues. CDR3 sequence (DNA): TGTGCCAGCTCACCACAGGCGGAGACTAGCGGAGCTTGGGATACGCAGTATTTT. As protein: CASSPQAETSGAWDTQYF.

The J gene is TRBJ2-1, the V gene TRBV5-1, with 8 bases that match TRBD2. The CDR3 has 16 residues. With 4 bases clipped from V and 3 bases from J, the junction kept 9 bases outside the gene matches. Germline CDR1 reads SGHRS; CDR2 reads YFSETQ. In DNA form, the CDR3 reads TGCGCCAGCAGCGCGGGGGGTAGCTGGAGCTACAATGAGCAGTTCTTC. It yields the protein CASSAGGSWSYNEQFF. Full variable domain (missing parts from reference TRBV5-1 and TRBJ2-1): KAGVTQTPRYLIKTRGQQVTLSCSPISGHRSVSWYQQTPGQGLQFLFEYFSETQRNKGNFPGRFSGRQFSNSRSEMNVSTLELGDSALYLCASSAGGSWSYNEQFFGPGTRLTVL.

DNA of the CDR3: TGTGCCAGCAGACCTCCGTCCCTCGTGTTCGCCTACGAGCAGTACTTC. Protein sequence: CASRPPSLVFAYEQYF. This chain joins TRBV6-2 or TRBV6-3 and TRBJ2-7; no clear D. The germline V and J ends were trimmed by 6 bases and 2 bases, with 20 bases remaining between them. Germline values: CDR1 MNHEY, CDR2 SVGEGT. This CDR3 has 16 residues.

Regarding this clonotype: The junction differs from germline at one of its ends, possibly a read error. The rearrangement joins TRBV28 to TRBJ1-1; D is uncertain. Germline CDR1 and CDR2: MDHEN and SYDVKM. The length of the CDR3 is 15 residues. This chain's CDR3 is CASSSPDLMNTEALF. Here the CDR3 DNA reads TGTGCCAGCAGTTCCCCTGACCTCATGAACACTGAAGCTTTATTT.